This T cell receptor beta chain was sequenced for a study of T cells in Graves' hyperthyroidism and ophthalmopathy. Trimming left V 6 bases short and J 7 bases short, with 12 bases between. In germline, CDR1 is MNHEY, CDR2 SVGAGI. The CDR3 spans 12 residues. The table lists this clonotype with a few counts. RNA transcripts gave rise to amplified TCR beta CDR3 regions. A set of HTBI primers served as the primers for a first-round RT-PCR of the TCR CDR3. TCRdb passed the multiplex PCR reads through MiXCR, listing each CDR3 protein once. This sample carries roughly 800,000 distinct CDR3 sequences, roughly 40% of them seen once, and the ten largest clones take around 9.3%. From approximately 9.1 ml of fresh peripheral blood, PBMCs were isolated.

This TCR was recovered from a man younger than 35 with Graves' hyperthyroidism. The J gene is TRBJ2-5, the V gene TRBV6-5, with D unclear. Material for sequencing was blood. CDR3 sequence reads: CASSNPIVTQYF. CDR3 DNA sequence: TGTGCCAGCAGCAACCCAATAGTGACCCAGTACTTC.